The rows below give T cell receptor beta chains drawn from one sample of a study of T cell responses to AZD1222 COVID-19 vaccine. Profiled with immunoSEQ multiplex PCR; TCRdb holds only in-frame clones, not every one. The sample includes roughly 130,000 clones, roughly 92% of them seen just once. This sample comprised peripheral blood, obtained 28 days after the second AZD1222 dose. The source is an adult who received the AZD1222 COVID-19 vaccine. CDR3s leave out the opening cysteine and the closing phenylalanine or tryptophan. The order of the fields is V gene, CDR3 protein.

TRBV15,ATSRSWQENEKLF
TRBV12-3/TRBV12-4,ASSLTPFGDYT
TRBV7-6,ASSLLGMGGYT
TRBV4-3,ASSQAGNTIY
TRBV19,ASSTSRAYEQY
TRBV11-3,ASSVPGTGRLEEQY
TRBV4-3,ASSQVGRGNTEAF
TRBV7-8,ASSSQGSLNQPQH
TRBV28,ASSSFPGQNNSPLH
TRBV9,ASSVDQGGEQY
TRBV6-6,ASNPRQGHNEQF
TRBV6-5,ASSSDRNTGELF
TRBV11-3,ASSLYLGHYGYT
TRBV6-6,ASSVTGEAIY
TRBV7-8,ASSPTVAGSNTGELF
TRBV2,ASSDADRGEVRNTIY
TRBV28,ASSEGQGGFNSNQPQH
TRBV2,ASSETGVETQY
TRBV5-6,ASSRTRESPLH
TRBV6-5,ASKSTSDTQY
TRBV7-3,ASSLSAGPHQPQH
TRBV2,ASGTSGVETQY
TRBV18,ASSPGAAYEQY
TRBV12-3/TRBV12-4,ASSLNRQDTQY
TRBV5-1,ASSPLAVGADTQY
TRBV14,ASSQDPAGGETQY
TRBV7-8,ASSLGQTSGEQY
TRBV7-2,ASSLMGQVPSYGYT
TRBV19,ASSIRLAGGTSTDTQY
TRBV27,ASSPTGRRSNTGELF
TRBV18,ASSPAQPAGNTEAF
TRBV2,ASRVIGQSSPLH
TRBV4-3,ASSQEGRRNSPLH
TRBV7-2,ASSLFDRGGYEQY
TRBV6-5,ASSWAEYETQY
TRBV5-1,ASSISDRATEAF
TRBV12-3/TRBV12-4,ASRSGRYGYT
TRBV28,ASTTGLRDNEQF
TRBV10-3,AISEGKGTDTQY